The 13 T cell receptor beta chains below come from one sample, sequenced in a study of blood T cells in healthy people across ages. Combining a sample-barcoded 5' primer with a J-beta primer mix, a second PCR ran for about 6 to 12 cycles. In TCRdb, the 5' RACE reads were re-called with MiXCR into one record per CDR3 protein. The sample records some 860,000 distinct CDR3 sequences, 45% to 70% being singletons. The sample was blood. The receptors derive from a man aged 40-50 years in good health.

This clonotype was seen a single time. The rearrangement joins TRBV7-2 to TRBJ1-2, with D possibly TRBD1 on 5 matching bases. Trimming took 1 base from V and 7 from J, leaving 13 bases between them. The CDR3 is 14 residues long. Germline V gene lookup returns CDR1 SGHTA and CDR2 FQGNSA. The CDR3 is CASSLDEGWGGYTF. The CDR3 DNA is TGTGCCAGCAGCTTAGACGAGGGGTGGGGTGGCTACACCTTC. The full variable domain, with the rest looked up from reference TRBV7-2 and TRBJ1-2, is GAGVSQSPSNKVTEKGKDVELRCDPISGHTALYWYRQSLGQGLEFLIYFQGNSAPDKSGLPSDRFSAERTGGSVSTLTIQRTQQEDSAVYLCASSLDEGWGGYTFGSGTRLTVV.

This chain connects TRBV29-1 to TRBJ2-7; D remains unclear. The germline V gene has CDR1 SQVTM and CDR2 ANQGSEA. Between the trimmed V and J ends, which lost 6 bases and 2 bases, there was a span of 11 bases. The CDR3 sequence is 12 residues long. The CDR3 sequence is CSVGGRTYEQYF. CDR3 nucleotide sequence: TGCAGCGTGGGCGGACGAACCTACGAGCAGTACTTC.

J is TRBJ2-7 and V is TRBV11-2; D perhaps matches TRBD1 (7 bases). CDR3 length: 17 residues. Trimming took 3 bases from V and 0 from J, leaving 18 bases between them. CDR1 SGHAT and CDR2 FQNNGV come from the germline V gene. The CDR3 sequence: CASSFSRQGLPSYEQYF. CDR3 sequence (DNA): TGTGCCAGCAGCTTTTCCCGACAGGGACTCCCCTCCTACGAGCAGTACTTC.

The V gene is TRBV10-3, the J gene TRBJ2-7, with TRBD1 identical over 9 bases. CDR1 is ENHRY, CDR2 SYGVKD, per germline. Trimming at V came to 6 bases and at J to 6 bases, leaving 9 bases not matched to a gene. This CDR3 comprises 14 residues. The CDR3 DNA follows: TGTGCCATCAGCAAAGACAGGGGGGTTCTCGAGCAGTACTTC. This sequence encodes CAISKDRGVLEQYF.

This clonotype was observed once. The V gene is TRBV5-4, the J gene TRBJ2-4; 8 bases are shared with TRBD2. The J call is doubtful: the DNA matches TRBJ2-7 better. Germline CDR1 is SGHNT and CDR2 is YYREEE (reference sequence). The CDR3 has 15 residues. Here the CDR3 reads CASSDRSGGPYEQYF. DNA for the CDR3: TGTGCCAGCAGCGACCGCAGCGGGGGACCCTACGAGCAGTACTTC.

The V and J genes are TRBV2 and TRBJ2-4; the D call may be TRBD1 or TRBD2 (6 bases each). V shed 2 bases and J shed 13 bases, with 18 bases lying between them. The CDR3 is 14 amino acids. Germline CDR1 is SNHLY and CDR2 is FYNNEI. The CDR3 spells CASSEPEGVPQQYF. The CDR3 DNA sequence: TGTGCCAGCAGTGAACCGGAGGGGGTCCCGCAGCAGTACTTC.

The table lists this clonotype with a few counts. The V call is TRBV30, the J call TRBJ2-5, with D perhaps TRBD1 (5 bases). Germline CDR1 and CDR2: GTSNPN and SVGIG (reference sequence). The CDR3 contains 13 residues. V gave up 5 bases and J gave up 1 base, with 11 bases separating them. The CDR3 protein is CAWQTGGQETQYF. The CDR3 DNA reads TGTGCCTGGCAAACAGGTGGCCAAGAGACCCAGTACTTC.

The CDR3 region has the DNA TGTGCCAGCAGCCAATTGGGGACTAGCGGAGACACAGATACGCAGTATTTT. Amino acids: CASSQLGTSGDTDTQYF. The chain uses TRBV3-1 and TRBJ2-3; 11 bases agree with TRBD2. The CDR3 loop spans 17 amino acids. The trim removed 2 bases at V and 2 bases at J, leaving 6 bases unmatched. The germline V gene has CDR1 LGHDT and CDR2 YNNKEL (reference sequence).

J is TRBJ2-3 and V is TRBV5-1; D is undetermined. CDR3 length equals 12 residues. The V gene lost 7 bases and the J gene lost 4 bases, with 10 bases spanning the gap. The germline gives CDR1 SGHRS, CDR2 YFSETQ. CDR3 protein: CASHDGADTQYF. The DNA of the CDR3 is TGCGCCAGCCACGATGGGGCAGATACGCAGTATTTT.

The V and J genes are TRBV12-3 or TRBV12-4 and TRBJ2-7; possibly TRBD1 or TRBD2 for D (5 bases each). The CDR3 is 15 residues long. V was pared by 4 bases and J by 7 bases, with 20 bases between. In DNA form, the CDR3 reads TGTGCCAGCAGTTCAAGGACGAGGGGCTACAATGAGCAGTACTTC. Protein sequence: CASSSRTRGYNEQYF.

V gene TRBV20-1 combines with J gene TRBJ2-3, with TRBD2 identical over 8 bases. This CDR3 spans 15 amino acids. In germline, CDR1 is DFQATT, CDR2 SNEGSKA (reference sequence). J lost 1 base, V lost 3 bases, and 6 bases had no gene match. The CDR3 loop reads CSASPLAGRTDTQYF. CDR3 sequence (DNA): TGCAGTGCTAGCCCTCTAGCGGGCCGCACAGATACGCAGTATTTT.

This clonotype was found a few times. The V gene is TRBV5-5, the J gene TRBJ1-1; D remains ambiguous. This CDR3 has 19 amino acids. Trimming took off 0 bases at V and 0 bases at J, with 21 bases between the two ends. The germline CDR1 and CDR2 sequences are SGHKS and YYEKEE (reference sequence). CDR3: CASSLAGVRGRVMNTEAFF. CDR3 in DNA: TGTGCCAGCAGCTTGGCAGGCGTCCGGGGTAGGGTGATGAACACTGAAGCTTTCTTT.

This chain uses TRBV7-3 with TRBJ2-3, with a possible D match to TRBD1 (5 bases). This CDR3 spans 15 amino acids. Germline CDR1 reads SGHTA; CDR2 reads FQGTGA. V was clipped by 6 bases and J by 0 bases, with 13 bases between them. The CDR3 protein is CASSSGAFSTDTQYF. The CDR3 DNA reads as TGTGCCAGCAGTTCTGGGGCTTTTAGCACAGATACGCAGTATTTT. The variable domain in full, completed from reference TRBV7-3 and TRBJ2-3, reads GAGVSQTPSNKVTEKGKYVELRCDPISGHTALYWYRQSLGQGPEFLIYFQGTGAADDSGLPNDRFFAVRPEGSVSTLKIQRTERGDSAVYLCASSSGAFSTDTQYFGPGTRLTVL.